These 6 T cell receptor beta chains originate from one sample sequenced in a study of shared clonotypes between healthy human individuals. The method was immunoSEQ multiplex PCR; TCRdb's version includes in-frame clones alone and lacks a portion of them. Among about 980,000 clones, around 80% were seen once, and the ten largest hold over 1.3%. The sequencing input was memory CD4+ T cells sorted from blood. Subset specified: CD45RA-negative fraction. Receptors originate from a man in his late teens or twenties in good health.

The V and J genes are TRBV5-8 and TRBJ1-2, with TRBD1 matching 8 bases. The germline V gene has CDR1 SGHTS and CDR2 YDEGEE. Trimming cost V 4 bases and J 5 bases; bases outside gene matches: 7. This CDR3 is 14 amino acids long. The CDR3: CASSHGQGGYGYTF. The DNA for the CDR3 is TGTGCCAGCAGCCACGGACAGGGAGGGTATGGCTACACCTTC.

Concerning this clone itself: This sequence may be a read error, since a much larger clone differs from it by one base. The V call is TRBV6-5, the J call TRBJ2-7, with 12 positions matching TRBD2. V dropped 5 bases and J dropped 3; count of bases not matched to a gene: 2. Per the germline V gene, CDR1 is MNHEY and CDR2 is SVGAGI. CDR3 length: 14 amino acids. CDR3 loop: CASSETSGSYEQYF. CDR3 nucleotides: TGTGCCAGCAGTGAGACTAGCGGGAGCTACGAGCAGTACTTC.

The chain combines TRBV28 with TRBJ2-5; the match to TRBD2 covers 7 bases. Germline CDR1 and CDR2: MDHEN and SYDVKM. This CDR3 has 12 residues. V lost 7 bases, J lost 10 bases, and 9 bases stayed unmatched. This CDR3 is CASNWLRGDQYF. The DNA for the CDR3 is TGTGCCAGCAACTGGCTCCGGGGGGACCAGTACTTC.

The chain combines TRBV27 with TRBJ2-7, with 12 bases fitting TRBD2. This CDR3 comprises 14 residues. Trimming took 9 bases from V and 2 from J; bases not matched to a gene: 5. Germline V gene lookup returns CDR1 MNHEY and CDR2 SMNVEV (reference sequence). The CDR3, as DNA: TGTGCCAGTGGGCTAGCGGGAGGGCCCTACGAGCAGTACTTC. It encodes CASGLAGGPYEQYF.

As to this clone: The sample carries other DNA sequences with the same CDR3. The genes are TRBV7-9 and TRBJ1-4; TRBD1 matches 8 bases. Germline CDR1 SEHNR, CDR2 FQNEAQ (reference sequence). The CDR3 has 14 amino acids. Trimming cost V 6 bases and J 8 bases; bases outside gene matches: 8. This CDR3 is CASSRGQGGEKLFF. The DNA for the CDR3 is TGTGCCAGCAGTCGAGGACAGGGCGGGGAAAAACTGTTTTTT.

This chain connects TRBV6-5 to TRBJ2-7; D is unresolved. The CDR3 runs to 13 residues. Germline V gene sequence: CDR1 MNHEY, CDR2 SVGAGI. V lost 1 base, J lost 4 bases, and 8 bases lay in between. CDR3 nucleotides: TGTGCCAGCAGTTACTACAAGGGTTACGAGCAGTACTTC. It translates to CASSYYKGYEQYF.